This TCR beta chain came from a study of shared clonotypes between healthy human individuals. V lost 2 bases and J lost 7, with 12 bases in between. CDR1 is SGHRS, CDR2 YFSETQ, per germline. This CDR3 spans 13 amino acids. This clone was seen just once. Antigen specificity is unknown. Deep-level assay runs were performed. Libraries were prepared by immunoSEQ multiplex PCR; TCRdb keeps only in-frame clonotypes and omits some of them. The data contain about 2.3 million clones, 85% to 95% of them singletons. Study findings and constraints: Non-shared clonotypes showed lower generation probabilities than clonotypes common to all four donors. Generally, naive subsets came out with larger estimated richness than memory subsets.

This sequence joins TRBV5-1 and TRBJ1-1, with a tentative D call TRBD1 (5 bases). Sequencing was performed on naive CD4+ T cells from PBMCs. Subset: CD45RA+ positively selected. The origin of this receptor is a man aged 18 to 30 in good health. Some clones in this sample may be carry-over from other donors' samples. The CDR3 region has the DNA TGCGCCAGCAGCTTTCAAGGGGAGCATGAAGCTTTCTTT. This sequence encodes CASSFQGEHEAFF.